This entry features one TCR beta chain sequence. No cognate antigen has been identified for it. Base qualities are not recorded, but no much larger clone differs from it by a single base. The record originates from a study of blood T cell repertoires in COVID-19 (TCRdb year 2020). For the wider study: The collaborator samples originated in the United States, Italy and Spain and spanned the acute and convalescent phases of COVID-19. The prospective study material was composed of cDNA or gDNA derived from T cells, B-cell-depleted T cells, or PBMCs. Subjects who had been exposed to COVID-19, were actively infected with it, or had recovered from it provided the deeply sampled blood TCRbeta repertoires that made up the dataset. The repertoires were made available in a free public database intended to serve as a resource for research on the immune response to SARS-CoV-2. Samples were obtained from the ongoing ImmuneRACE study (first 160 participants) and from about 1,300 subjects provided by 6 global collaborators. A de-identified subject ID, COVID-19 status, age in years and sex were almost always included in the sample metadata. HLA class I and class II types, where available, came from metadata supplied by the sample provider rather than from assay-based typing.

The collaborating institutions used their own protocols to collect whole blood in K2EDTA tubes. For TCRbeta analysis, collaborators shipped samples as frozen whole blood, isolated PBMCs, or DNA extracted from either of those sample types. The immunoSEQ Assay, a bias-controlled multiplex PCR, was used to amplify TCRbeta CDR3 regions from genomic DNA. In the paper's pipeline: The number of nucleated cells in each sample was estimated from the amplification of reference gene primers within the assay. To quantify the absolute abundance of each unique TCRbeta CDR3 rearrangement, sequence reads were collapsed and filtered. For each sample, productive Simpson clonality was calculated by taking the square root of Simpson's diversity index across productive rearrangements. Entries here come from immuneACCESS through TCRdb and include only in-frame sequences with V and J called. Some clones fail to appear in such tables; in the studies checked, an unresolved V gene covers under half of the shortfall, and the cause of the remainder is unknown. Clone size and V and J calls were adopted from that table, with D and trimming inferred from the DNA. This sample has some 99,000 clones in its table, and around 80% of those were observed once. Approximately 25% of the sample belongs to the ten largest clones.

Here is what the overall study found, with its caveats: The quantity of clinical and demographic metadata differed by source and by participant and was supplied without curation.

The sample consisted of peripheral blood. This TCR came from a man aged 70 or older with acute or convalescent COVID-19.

The CDR3 reads CASSQRPGTAEAFF. The nucleotide sequence is TGTGCCAGCAGCCAAAGACCGGGTACGGCTGAAGCTTTCTTT. The chain is encoded by TRBV3-1 (or the pseudogene TRBV3-2) joined to TRBJ1-1, with the D gene not confidently named. The CDR3 spans 14 residues, from the cysteine through the phenylalanine. Only the CDR3 DNA stays, 42 bases, in frame from base 1. V and J are truncated by 2 bases and 6 bases respectively, leaving an intervening sequence of 13 bases. CDR1 is given as LGHDT and CDR2 as YNNKEL, both from the germline V gene (reference sequence).